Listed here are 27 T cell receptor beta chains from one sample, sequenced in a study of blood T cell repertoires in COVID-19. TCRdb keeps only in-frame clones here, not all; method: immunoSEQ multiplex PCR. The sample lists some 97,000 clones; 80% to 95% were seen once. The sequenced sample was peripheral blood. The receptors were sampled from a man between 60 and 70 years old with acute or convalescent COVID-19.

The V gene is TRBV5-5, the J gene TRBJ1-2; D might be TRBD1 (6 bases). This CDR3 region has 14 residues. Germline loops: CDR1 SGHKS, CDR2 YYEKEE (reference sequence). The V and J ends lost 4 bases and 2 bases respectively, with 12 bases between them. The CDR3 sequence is CASSQDTGNYGYTF. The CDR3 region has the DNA TGTGCCAGCAGCCAAGATACAGGGAACTATGGCTACACCTTC.

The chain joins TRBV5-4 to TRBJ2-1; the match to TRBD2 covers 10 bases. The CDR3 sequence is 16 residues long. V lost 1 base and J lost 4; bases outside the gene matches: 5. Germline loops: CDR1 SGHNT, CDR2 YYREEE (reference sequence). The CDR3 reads CASSLLLAGGYNEQFF. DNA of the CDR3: TGTGCCAGCAGCTTGCTATTAGCGGGAGGTTACAATGAGCAGTTCTTC.

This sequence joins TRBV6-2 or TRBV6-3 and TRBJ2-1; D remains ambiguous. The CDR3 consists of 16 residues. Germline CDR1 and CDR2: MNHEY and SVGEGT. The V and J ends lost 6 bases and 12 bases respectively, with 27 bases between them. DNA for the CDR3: TGTGCCAGCAGCTCGACTTTGATCTACCCCGCCTTCGGGCAGTTCTTC. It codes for CASSSTLIYPAFGQFF.

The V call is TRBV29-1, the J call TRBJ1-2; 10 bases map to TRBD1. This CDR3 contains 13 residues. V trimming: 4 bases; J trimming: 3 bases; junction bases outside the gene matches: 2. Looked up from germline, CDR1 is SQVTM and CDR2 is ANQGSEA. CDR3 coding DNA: TGCAGCGTTGGGGGACAGGGGTACTATGGCTACACCTTC. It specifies CSVGGQGYYGYTF.

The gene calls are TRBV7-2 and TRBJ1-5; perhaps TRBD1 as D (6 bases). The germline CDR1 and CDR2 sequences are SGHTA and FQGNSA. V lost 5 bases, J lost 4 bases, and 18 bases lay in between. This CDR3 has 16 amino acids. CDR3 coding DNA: TGTGCCAGCAGCGAGCGTAGAGGGGGGGAGAATCAGCCCCAGCATTTT. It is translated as CASSERRGGENQPQHF.

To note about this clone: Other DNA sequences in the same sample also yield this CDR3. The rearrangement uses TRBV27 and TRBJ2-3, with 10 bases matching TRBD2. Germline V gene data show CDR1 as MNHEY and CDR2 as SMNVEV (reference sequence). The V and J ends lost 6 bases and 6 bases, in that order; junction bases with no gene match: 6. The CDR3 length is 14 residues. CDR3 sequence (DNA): TGTGCCAGCAGGAGAGCGGGAGGGCTTGATACGCAGTATTTT. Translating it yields CASRRAGGLDTQYF.

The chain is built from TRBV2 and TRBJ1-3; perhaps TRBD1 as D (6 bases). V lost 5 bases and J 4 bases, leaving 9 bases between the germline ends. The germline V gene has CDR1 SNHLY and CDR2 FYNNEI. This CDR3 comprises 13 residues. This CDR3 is CASSPGTGNTIYF. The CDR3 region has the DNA TGTGCCAGCAGTCCCGGGACAGGAAACACCATATATTTT.

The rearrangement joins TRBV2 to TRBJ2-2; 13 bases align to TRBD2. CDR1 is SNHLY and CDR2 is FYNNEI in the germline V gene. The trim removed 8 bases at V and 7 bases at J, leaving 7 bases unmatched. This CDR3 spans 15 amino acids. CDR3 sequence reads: CASGGLAGPGGELFF. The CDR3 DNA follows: TGTGCCAGCGGGGGACTAGCGGGACCTGGCGGGGAGCTGTTTTTT.

CDR3: CASSSRGQGHGYTF. Written as DNA, the CDR3 is TGCGCCAGCAGTTCTCGTGGACAGGGCCATGGCTACACCTTC. The V call is TRBV5-1, the J call TRBJ1-2; TRBD1 matches at 8 bases. V was clipped by 5 bases and J by 6 bases; unmatched bases: 9. The germline gives CDR1 SGHRS, CDR2 YFSETQ. The CDR3 sequence is 14 residues long.

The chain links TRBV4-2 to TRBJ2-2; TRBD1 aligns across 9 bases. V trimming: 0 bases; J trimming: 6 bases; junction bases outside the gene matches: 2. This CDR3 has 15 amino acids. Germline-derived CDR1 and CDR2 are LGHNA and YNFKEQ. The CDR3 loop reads CASSQETGGPGELFF. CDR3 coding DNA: TGTGCCAGCAGCCAAGAGACAGGGGGTCCCGGGGAGCTGTTTTTT.

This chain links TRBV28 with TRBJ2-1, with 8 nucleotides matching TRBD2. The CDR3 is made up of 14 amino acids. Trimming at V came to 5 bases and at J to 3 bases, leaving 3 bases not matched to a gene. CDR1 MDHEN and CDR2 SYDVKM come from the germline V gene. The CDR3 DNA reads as TGTGCCAGCAGTCTTAGCGGGAACTACAATGAGCAGTTCTTC. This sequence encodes CASSLSGNYNEQFF.

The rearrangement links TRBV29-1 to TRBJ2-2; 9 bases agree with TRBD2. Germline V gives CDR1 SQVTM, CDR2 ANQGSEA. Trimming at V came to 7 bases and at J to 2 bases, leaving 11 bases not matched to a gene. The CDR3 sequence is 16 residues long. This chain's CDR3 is CSARLSGRPNTGELFF. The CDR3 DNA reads TGCAGCGCCCGACTCAGCGGGAGGCCTAACACCGGGGAGCTGTTTTTT.

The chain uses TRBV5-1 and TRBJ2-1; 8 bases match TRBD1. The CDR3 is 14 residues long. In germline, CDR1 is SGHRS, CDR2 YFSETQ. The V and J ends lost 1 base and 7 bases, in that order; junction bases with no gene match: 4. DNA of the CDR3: TGCGCCAGCAGCTTGCAAACAGGGGGGAATGAGCAGTTCTTC. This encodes CASSLQTGGNEQFF.

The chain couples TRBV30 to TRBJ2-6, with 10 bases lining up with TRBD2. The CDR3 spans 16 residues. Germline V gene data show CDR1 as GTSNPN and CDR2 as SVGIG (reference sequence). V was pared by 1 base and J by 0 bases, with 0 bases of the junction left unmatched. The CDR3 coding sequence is TGTGCCTGGAGTGGGACTAGCGGCTCTGGGGCCAACGTCCTGACTTTC. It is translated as CAWSGTSGSGANVLTF.

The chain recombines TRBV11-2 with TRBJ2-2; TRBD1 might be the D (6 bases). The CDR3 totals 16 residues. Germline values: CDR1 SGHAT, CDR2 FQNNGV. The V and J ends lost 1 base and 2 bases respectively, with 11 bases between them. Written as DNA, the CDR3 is TGTGCCAGCAGCTTAGTGGGGGCACGTAACACCGGGGAGCTGTTTTTT. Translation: CASSLVGARNTGELFF. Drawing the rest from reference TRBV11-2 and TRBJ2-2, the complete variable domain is EAGVAQSPRYKIIEKRQSVAFWCNPISGHATLYWYQQILGQGPKLLIQFQNNGVVDDSQLPKDRFSAERLKGVDSTLKIQPAKLEDSAVYLCASSLVGARNTGELFFGEGSRLTVL.

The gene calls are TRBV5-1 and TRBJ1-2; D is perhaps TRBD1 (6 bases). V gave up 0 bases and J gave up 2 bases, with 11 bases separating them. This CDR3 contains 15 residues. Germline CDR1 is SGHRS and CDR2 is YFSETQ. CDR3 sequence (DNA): TGCGCCAGCAGCTTGGCGGGGGGCGTGAACTATGGCTACACCTTC. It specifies CASSLAGGVNYGYTF. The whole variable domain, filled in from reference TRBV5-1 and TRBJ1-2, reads KAGVTQTPRYLIKTRGQQVTLSCSPISGHRSVSWYQQTPGQGLQFLFEYFSETQRNKGNFPGRFSGRQFSNSRSEMNVSTLELGDSALYLCASSLAGGVNYGYTFGSGTRLTVV.

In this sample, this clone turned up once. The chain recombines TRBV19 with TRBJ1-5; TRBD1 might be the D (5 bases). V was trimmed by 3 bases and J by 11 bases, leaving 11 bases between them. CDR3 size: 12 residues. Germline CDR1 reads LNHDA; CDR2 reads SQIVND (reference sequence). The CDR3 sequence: CASSINQGTQHF. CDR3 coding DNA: TGTGCCAGTAGTATCAATCAGGGTACCCAGCATTTT.

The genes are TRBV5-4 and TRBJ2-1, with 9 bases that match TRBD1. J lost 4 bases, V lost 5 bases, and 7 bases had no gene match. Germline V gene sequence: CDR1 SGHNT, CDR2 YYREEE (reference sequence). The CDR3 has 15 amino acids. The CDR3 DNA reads TGTGCCAGCAGGTCAACAGGGGGCAGGTACAATGAGCAGTTCTTC. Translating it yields CASRSTGGRYNEQFF.

The DNA for the CDR3 is TGCAGCGTTAGGGTGGCAGGGTTGGGCACTGAAGCTTTCTTT. Residues: CSVRVAGLGTEAFF. This chain connects TRBV29-1 to TRBJ1-1; D perhaps matches TRBD1 (5 bases). Trimming removed 5 bases from V and 4 bases from J, with 17 bases in between. CDR1 and CDR2 from the germline V gene are SQVTM and ANQGSEA. There are 14 residues in the CDR3.

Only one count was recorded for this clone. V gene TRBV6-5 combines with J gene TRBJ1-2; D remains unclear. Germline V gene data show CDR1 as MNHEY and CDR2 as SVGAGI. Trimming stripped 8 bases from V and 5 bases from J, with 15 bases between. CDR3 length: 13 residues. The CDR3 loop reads CASGPGLGYGYTF. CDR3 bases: TGTGCCAGCGGTCCGGGGTTAGGGTATGGCTACACCTTC.

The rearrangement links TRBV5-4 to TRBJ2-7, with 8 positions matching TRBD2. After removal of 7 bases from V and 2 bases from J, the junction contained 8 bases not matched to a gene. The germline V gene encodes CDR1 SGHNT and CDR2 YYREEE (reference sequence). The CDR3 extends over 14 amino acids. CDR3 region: CASSTAGVTYEQYV. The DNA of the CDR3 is TGTGCCAGCTCCACAGCGGGGGTAACCTACGAGCAGTACGTC.

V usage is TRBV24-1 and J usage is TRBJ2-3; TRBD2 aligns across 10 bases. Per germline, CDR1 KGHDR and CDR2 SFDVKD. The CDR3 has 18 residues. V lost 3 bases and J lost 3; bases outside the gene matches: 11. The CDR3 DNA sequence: TGTGCCACCAGTGATGACGCGAGACTAGCGGGTAGTACAGATACGCAGTATTTT. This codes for CATSDDARLAGSTDTQYF.

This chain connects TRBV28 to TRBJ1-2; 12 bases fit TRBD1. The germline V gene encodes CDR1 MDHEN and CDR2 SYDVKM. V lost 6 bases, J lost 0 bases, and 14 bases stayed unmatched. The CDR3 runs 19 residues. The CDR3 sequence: CASRPSGQGAISSNYGYTF. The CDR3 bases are TGTGCCAGCAGACCCTCGGGACAGGGGGCTATAAGTTCTAACTATGGCTACACCTTC.

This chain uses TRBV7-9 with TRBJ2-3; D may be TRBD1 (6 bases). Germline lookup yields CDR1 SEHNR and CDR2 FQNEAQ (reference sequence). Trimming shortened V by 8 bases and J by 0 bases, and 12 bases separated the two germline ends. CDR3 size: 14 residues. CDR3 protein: CASGRTASTDTQYF. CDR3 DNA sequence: TGTGCCAGCGGTAGGACAGCCAGCACAGATACGCAGTATTTT.

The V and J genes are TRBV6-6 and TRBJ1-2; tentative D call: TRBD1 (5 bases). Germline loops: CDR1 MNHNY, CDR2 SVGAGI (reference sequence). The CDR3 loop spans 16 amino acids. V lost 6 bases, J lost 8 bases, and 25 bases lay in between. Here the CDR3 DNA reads TGTGCCAGCAGCAACCTTCCGGGACTTAGACCTGAGGGCTACACCTTC. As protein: CASSNLPGLRPEGYTF.

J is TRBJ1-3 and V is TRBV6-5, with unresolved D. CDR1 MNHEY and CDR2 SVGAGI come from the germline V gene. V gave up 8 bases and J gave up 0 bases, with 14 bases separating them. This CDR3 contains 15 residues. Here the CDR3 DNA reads TGTGCCAGCGGGTTGGACGGGATCTCTGGAAACACCATATATTTT. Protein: CASGLDGISGNTIYF.

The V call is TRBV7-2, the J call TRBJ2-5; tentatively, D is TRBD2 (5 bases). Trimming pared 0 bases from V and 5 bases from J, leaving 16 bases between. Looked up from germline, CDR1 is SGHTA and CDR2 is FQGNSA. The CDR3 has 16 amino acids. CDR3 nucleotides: TGTGCCAGCAGCTTAGCGGGCAGGAGGTTTTTGGAGACCCAGTACTTC. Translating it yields CASSLAGRRFLETQYF.